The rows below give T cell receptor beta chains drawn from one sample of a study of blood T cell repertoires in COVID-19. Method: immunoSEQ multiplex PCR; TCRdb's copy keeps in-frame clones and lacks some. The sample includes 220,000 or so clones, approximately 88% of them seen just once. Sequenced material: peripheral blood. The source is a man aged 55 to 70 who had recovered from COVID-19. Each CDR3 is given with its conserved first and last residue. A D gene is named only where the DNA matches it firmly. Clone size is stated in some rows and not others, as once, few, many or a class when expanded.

CDR3 DNA: TGTGCCAGTAGTATCTGGACAGGGTGGGATTATGGCTACACCTTC
CDR3 protein: CASSIWTGWDYGYTF
J gene: TRBJ1-2
V gene: TRBV19
clone size: NA
D gene: TRBD1

CDR3 DNA: TGTGCCAGCAGTGATTGGGGGCGTCGGGGAAACACCATATATTTT
CDR3 protein: CASSDWGRRGNTIYF
J gene: TRBJ1-3
V gene: TRBV6-1
clone size: NA
D gene: NA

CDR3 DNA: TGCGCCAGCAGCTTTTCCCCGGGAAGCACAGATACGCAGTATTTT
CDR3 protein: CASSFSPGSTDTQYF
J gene: TRBJ2-3
V gene: TRBV5-1
clone size: NA
D gene: NA

CDR3 DNA: TGTGCCAGCAGCTTATCCGGGACAGGGTCCTACGAGCAGTACTTC
CDR3 protein: CASSLSGTGSYEQYF
J gene: TRBJ2-7
V gene: TRBV7-3
clone size: NA
D gene: TRBD1

CDR3 DNA: TGTGCCAGCAGCTTGGGACAGCGATACAATGAGCAGTTCTTC
CDR3 protein: CASSLGQRYNEQFF
J gene: TRBJ2-1
V gene: TRBV5-6
clone size: NA
D gene: NA

CDR3 DNA: TGTGCCACCAGTGTCAGGATTATAGAAGAGACCCAGTACTTC
CDR3 protein: CATSVRIIEETQYF
J gene: TRBJ2-5
V gene: TRBV24-1
clone size: NA
D gene: NA

CDR3 DNA: TGTGCCAGCAGCTTTGGAGGGAGGAATGAGCAGTTCTTC
CDR3 protein: CASSFGGRNEQFF
J gene: TRBJ2-1
V gene: TRBV11-3
clone size: NA
D gene: NA

CDR3 DNA: TGTGCCAGCAGCGTAGGATGGGGGCGCGGAGAGCCCCAGCATTTT
CDR3 protein: CASSVGWGRGEPQHF
J gene: TRBJ1-5
V gene: TRBV9
clone size: NA
D gene: NA

CDR3 DNA: TGTGCCACCGGACTAACCGGGTCCCTCATTTCCACCGGGGAGCTGTTTTTT
CDR3 protein: CATGLTGSLISTGELFF
J gene: TRBJ2-2
V gene: TRBV5-5
clone size: NA
D gene: NA

CDR3 DNA: TGTGCCAGCTCACGTAGCGGCCCCCAAGAGACCCAGTACTTC
CDR3 protein: CASSRSGPQETQYF
J gene: TRBJ2-5
V gene: TRBV18
clone size: NA
D gene: NA

CDR3 DNA: TGTGCCAGTACCCGCGGCAGGGATCAGCCCCAGCATTTT
CDR3 protein: CASTRGRDQPQHF
J gene: TRBJ1-5
V gene: TRBV19
clone size: once
D gene: NA

CDR3 DNA: TGTGCCAGCAGGAGACAGGGGGCTAACTATGGCTACACCTTC
CDR3 protein: CASRRQGANYGYTF
J gene: TRBJ1-2
V gene: TRBV6-6
clone size: once
D gene: TRBD1

CDR3 DNA: TGTGCCAGCTCACCCAATGACTACCGCAAAAACATTCAGTACTTC
CDR3 protein: CASSPNDYRKNIQYF
J gene: TRBJ2-4
V gene: TRBV18
clone size: few
D gene: NA

CDR3 DNA: TGTGCCAGCAGCGTAGTGGAGGACGGGGATGAGCAGTTCTTC
CDR3 protein: CASSVVEDGDEQFF
J gene: TRBJ2-1
V gene: TRBV9
clone size: once
D gene: NA

CDR3 DNA: TGTGCCAGCAGCAACAGGGGGATGGGCTTCTTT
CDR3 protein: CASSNRGMGFF
J gene: TRBJ1-1
V gene: TRBV6-5
clone size: NA
D gene: TRBD1

CDR3 DNA: TGCAGTGCCAGTGACCCCCGGGTTGTAGATACGCAGTATTTT
CDR3 protein: CSASDPRVVDTQYF
J gene: TRBJ2-3
V gene: TRBV20-1
clone size: NA
D gene: NA

CDR3 DNA: TGTGCCATCAGCGGGCGGGAGGACGCCTACAATGAGCAGTTCTTC
CDR3 protein: CAISGREDAYNEQFF
J gene: TRBJ2-1
V gene: TRBV10-3
clone size: NA
D gene: TRBD2

CDR3 DNA: TGTGCCAGTAAGGACAGGGGATCCTACGAGCAGTACTTC
CDR3 protein: CASKDRGSYEQYF
J gene: TRBJ2-7
V gene: TRBV19
clone size: NA
D gene: TRBD1

CDR3 DNA: TGTGCCAGCAGAGCACAGGGGGGGACAGATACGCAGTATTTT
CDR3 protein: CASRAQGGTDTQYF
J gene: TRBJ2-3
V gene: TRBV5-6
clone size: once
D gene: NA

CDR3 DNA: TGTGCCAGCAGCTTCCGCCGGGATACGCAGTATTTT
CDR3 protein: CASSFRRDTQYF
J gene: TRBJ2-3
V gene: TRBV5-6
clone size: NA
D gene: NA

CDR3 DNA: TGTGCCAGCAGTGATGCTAGCGGGGGGGCAGATACGCAGTATTTT
CDR3 protein: CASSDASGGADTQYF
J gene: TRBJ2-3
V gene: TRBV2
clone size: NA
D gene: TRBD2

CDR3 DNA: TGTGCCAGTAGTATAGGGGGGACAGGTACTCAGCCCCAGCATTTT
CDR3 protein: CASSIGGTGTQPQHF
J gene: TRBJ1-5
V gene: TRBV19
clone size: few
D gene: TRBD1

CDR3 DNA: TGTGCTAGTGGTTTCGGACTAGCGGGGGGGCTCCAAGAGACCCAGTACTTC
CDR3 protein: CASGFGLAGGLQETQYF
J gene: TRBJ2-5
V gene: TRBV12-5
clone size: NA
D gene: TRBD2

CDR3 DNA: TGTGCCACCAGTGATAACACAGGGAGTACCGGGGAGCTGTTTTTT
CDR3 protein: CATSDNTGSTGELFF
J gene: TRBJ2-2
V gene: TRBV24-1
clone size: NA
D gene: NA

CDR3 DNA: TGTGCCAGCAGTGCAAATAGCGGGAGGTCATACAATGAGCAGTTCTTC
CDR3 protein: CASSANSGRSYNEQFF
J gene: TRBJ2-1
V gene: TRBV2
clone size: NA
D gene: TRBD2

CDR3 DNA: TGTGCCAGCAGCGCCCGACTAGCGACTAGCACAGATACGCAGTATTTT
CDR3 protein: CASSARLATSTDTQYF
J gene: TRBJ2-3
V gene: TRBV9
clone size: NA
D gene: TRBD2

CDR3 DNA: TGTGCCAGCAGCTCGAGGAGCTCCTACGAGCAGTACTTC
CDR3 protein: CASSSRSSYEQYF
J gene: TRBJ2-7
V gene: TRBV9
clone size: many
D gene: NA

CDR3 DNA: TGTGCCAGCTCACCCGAGCGAGGGGCCAACGTCCTGACTTTC
CDR3 protein: CASSPERGANVLTF
J gene: TRBJ2-6
V gene: TRBV18
clone size: NA
D gene: NA

CDR3 DNA: TGTGCCAGCAGCTTAAAAGGACAGCTCTATGGCTACACCTTC
CDR3 protein: CASSLKGQLYGYTF
J gene: TRBJ1-2
V gene: TRBV7-8
clone size: NA
D gene: NA

CDR3 DNA: TGTGCCAGCAGCTTACAAAAAGAAGCTTTCTTT
CDR3 protein: CASSLQKEAFF
J gene: TRBJ1-1
V gene: TRBV5-6
clone size: NA
D gene: NA

CDR3 DNA: TGCAGCGCACAGGGGATCTACGAGCAGTACTTC
CDR3 protein: CSAQGIYEQYF
J gene: TRBJ2-7
V gene: TRBV29-1
clone size: NA
D gene: TRBD1

CDR3 DNA: TGTGCCAGCAGCTCACTAGCGGGGGGGCGGGAGCAGTACTTC
CDR3 protein: CASSSLAGGREQYF
J gene: TRBJ2-7
V gene: TRBV11-2
clone size: NA
D gene: TRBD2

CDR3 DNA: TGCGCCAGCAGCTTGGGACAGATAACTAAAGATACGCAGTATTTT
CDR3 protein: CASSLGQITKDTQYF
J gene: TRBJ2-3
V gene: TRBV5-1
clone size: NA
D gene: NA

CDR3 DNA: TGTGCCAGTATCTCAAGGGGCCCGAACACTGAAGCTTTCTTT
CDR3 protein: CASISRGPNTEAFF
J gene: TRBJ1-1
V gene: TRBV19
clone size: NA
D gene: NA

CDR3 DNA: TGCGCCAGCAGAAGCGAGACCGGGACAGGGGCCAACGAGCAGTACTTC
CDR3 protein: CASRSETGTGANEQYF
J gene: TRBJ2-7
V gene: TRBV4-1
clone size: few
D gene: TRBD1

CDR3 DNA: TGTGCCAGCAGCTTGGGGCGACAGGGGTTTGAAGCTTTCTTT
CDR3 protein: CASSLGRQGFEAFF
J gene: TRBJ1-1
V gene: TRBV5-5
clone size: NA
D gene: TRBD1

CDR3 DNA: TGCAGCGTTCCCCCCAAAAGGCGGGGGGGGCAGAATGAGCAGTTCTTC
CDR3 protein: CSVPPKRRGGQNEQFF
J gene: TRBJ2-1
V gene: TRBV29-1
clone size: NA
D gene: TRBD2

CDR3 DNA: TGTGCCAGCAGTTACTCGCAACAGGTCAATCAGCCCCAGCATTTT
CDR3 protein: CASSYSQQVNQPQHF
J gene: TRBJ1-5
V gene: TRBV6-5
clone size: NA
D gene: NA

CDR3 DNA: TGTGCCAGCAGCGGGGGGACTGAAGCTTTCTTT
CDR3 protein: CASSGGTEAFF
J gene: TRBJ1-1
V gene: TRBV3-1/TRBV3-2
clone size: NA
D gene: NA

CDR3 DNA: TGTGCCAGCAGCTTACAGGGGCGCACAGATACGCAGTATTTT
CDR3 protein: CASSLQGRTDTQYF
J gene: TRBJ2-3
V gene: TRBV7-3
clone size: NA
D gene: NA

CDR3 DNA: TGTGCCAGCAGCTGGTTAGCGAGCACAGATACGCAGTATTTT
CDR3 protein: CASSWLASTDTQYF
J gene: TRBJ2-3
V gene: TRBV7-2
clone size: NA
D gene: NA

CDR3 DNA: TGTGCCAGCAGTTCCCCTAATCAGCCCCAGCATTTT
CDR3 protein: CASSSPNQPQHF
J gene: TRBJ1-5
V gene: TRBV6-6
clone size: NA
D gene: NA

CDR3 DNA: TGTGCCAGCAGTACCGTTAGGGGGAATAATTCACCCCTCCACTTT
CDR3 protein: CASSTVRGNNSPLHF
J gene: TRBJ1-6
V gene: TRBV27
clone size: NA
D gene: NA

CDR3 DNA: TGTGCCAGCAGCCAAGGTGGCGGGATCCCCTACGAGCAGTACTTC
CDR3 protein: CASSQGGGIPYEQYF
J gene: TRBJ2-7
V gene: TRBV7-3
clone size: NA
D gene: NA

CDR3 DNA: TGTGCCAGCAGCGGCGGAGAAGAAGATACGCAGTATTTT
CDR3 protein: CASSGGEEDTQYF
J gene: TRBJ2-3
V gene: TRBV7-9
clone size: NA
D gene: NA

CDR3 DNA: TGTGCCAGCTCACCGTCAGGGGATTTTCAGCCCCAGCATTTT
CDR3 protein: CASSPSGDFQPQHF
J gene: TRBJ1-5
V gene: TRBV18
clone size: once
D gene: NA

CDR3 DNA: TGTGCCAGCACCCGGAACACTGAAGCTTTCTTT
CDR3 protein: CASTRNTEAFF
J gene: TRBJ1-1
V gene: TRBV12-3/TRBV12-4
clone size: once
D gene: NA

CDR3 DNA: TGTGCCACCAGCCCCCCGGCGGGACTGAGTCAGCCCCAGCATTTT
CDR3 protein: CATSPPAGLSQPQHF
J gene: TRBJ1-5
V gene: TRBV15
clone size: NA
D gene: NA

CDR3 DNA: TGTGCCACCAGCAGAGATGTGGTAGCGGGGTCCTCCGGGGAGCTGTTTTTT
CDR3 protein: CATSRDVVAGSSGELFF
J gene: TRBJ2-2
V gene: TRBV15
clone size: NA
D gene: TRBD2

CDR3 DNA: TGCAGTGCTCACCTTGGCAGGGAGCAGTTCTTC
CDR3 protein: CSAHLGREQFF
J gene: TRBJ2-1
V gene: TRBV20-1
clone size: NA
D gene: NA

CDR3 DNA: TGTGCCAGCAGCTTGGGGACAGGGAAGAGGTGGGGTGAAGCTTTCTTT
CDR3 protein: CASSLGTGKRWGEAFF
J gene: TRBJ1-1
V gene: TRBV7-9
clone size: NA
D gene: TRBD1

CDR3 DNA: TGTGCCAGTAGTATAGGAATGGGACAGGAAGCTTTCTTT
CDR3 protein: CASSIGMGQEAFF
J gene: TRBJ1-1
V gene: TRBV19
clone size: NA
D gene: TRBD1

CDR3 DNA: TGCGCCAGCAGTACGGGGGACTATGGCTACACCTTC
CDR3 protein: CASSTGDYGYTF
J gene: TRBJ1-2
V gene: TRBV5-1
clone size: NA
D gene: NA

CDR3 DNA: TGTGCCAGCAGCTTAGTTCGGAGGGGACCCTACGACGAAAACATTCAGTACTTC
CDR3 protein: CASSLVRRGPYDENIQYF
J gene: TRBJ2-4
V gene: TRBV7-6
clone size: NA
D gene: NA

CDR3 DNA: TGTGCCATCAGTGAGCCCCTCTACAGGTCGACCTACGAGCAGTACTTC
CDR3 protein: CAISEPLYRSTYEQYF
J gene: TRBJ2-7
V gene: TRBV10-3
clone size: NA
D gene: NA

CDR3 DNA: TGTGCTAGCAGCTTAGTTGTGGGCCTCCCCTTCCTAAACTATGGCTACACCTTC
CDR3 protein: CASSLVVGLPFLNYGYTF
J gene: TRBJ1-2
V gene: TRBV7-7
clone size: once
D gene: NA

CDR3 DNA: TGTGCCAGCTCACCACCGGCAAACAGGGGGCGAAACATTCAGTACTTC
CDR3 protein: CASSPPANRGRNIQYF
J gene: TRBJ2-4
V gene: TRBV18
clone size: NA
D gene: TRBD1

CDR3 DNA: TGTGCCAGCAGCTTGTTCCGGGCAGGGGACACTGAAGCTTTCTTT
CDR3 protein: CASSLFRAGDTEAFF
J gene: TRBJ1-1
V gene: TRBV5-4
clone size: NA
D gene: NA